Listed below are T cell receptor beta chains from one sample, sequenced in a study of blood T cell repertoires in COVID-19. Generated by immunoSEQ multiplex PCR, the TCRdb table keeps only in-frame clones and is missing some. The sample yields about 180,000 clones, roughly four fifths seen once. The sample comprised peripheral blood. All receptors come from a human donor in a cohort sampled during active COVID-19. The CDR3 runs from the conserved cysteine through the conserved F or W. The D gene is left open where the match is weak. Clone sizes are given selectively: once, few, many, or a class where the clone is expanded.

>TRBJ1-1|few|TRBD1|TRBV6-5
CASSYSPTGDTEAFF
TGTGCCAGCAGTTACTCCCCGACAGGGGACACTGAAGCTTTCTTT
>TRBJ2-7|NA|NA|TRBV11-3
CASSLGAIKSSYEQYF
TGTGCCAGCAGCTTAGGAGCCATCAAGAGCTCCTACGAGCAGTACTTC
>TRBJ1-2|NA|NA|TRBV5-5
CASSFSGYGYTF
TGTGCCAGCAGCTTCTCGGGGTATGGCTACACCTTC
>TRBJ2-1|NA|TRBD2|TRBV12-3/TRBV12-4
CANRLAGGNEQFF
TGTGCCAACAGACTAGCGGGGGGGAATGAGCAGTTCTTC
>TRBJ2-1|NA|NA|TRBV1
CTSSQDRRDEQFF
TGCACCAGCAGCCAAGATCGCAGGGATGAGCAGTTCTTC
>TRBJ2-2|NA|NA|TRBV7-3
CASSLRRGQELFF
TGTGCCAGCAGCTTACGACGGGGTCAGGAGCTGTTTTTT
>TRBJ1-3|NA|NA|TRBV15
CATSRDPREAGNTIYF
TGTGCCACCAGCAGAGATCCGCGGGAGGCTGGAAACACCATATATTTT
>TRBJ1-1|NA|NA|TRBV27
CASSLPGTEAFF
TGTGCCAGCAGTTTGCCGGGCACTGAAGCTTTCTTT
>TRBJ1-2|NA|NA|TRBV20-1
CSASISGYGYTF
TGCAGTGCTAGTATTTCGGGCTATGGCTACACCTTC
>TRBJ1-1|NA|NA|TRBV7-9
CASSFGPGGNTEAFF
TGTGCCAGCAGCTTCGGTCCGGGGGGAAACACTGAAGCTTTCTTT
>TRBJ2-3|NA|NA|TRBV3-1/TRBV3-2
CASSQDGARTDTQYF
TGTGCCAGCAGCCAAGACGGAGCCCGCACAGATACGCAGTATTTT
>TRBJ1-2|NA|TRBD1|TRBV25-1
CARADRAYGYTF
TGTGCCAGAGCGGACAGGGCATATGGCTACACCTTC
>TRBJ2-5|NA|TRBD1|TRBV5-8
CASSFRTGGSETQYF
TGTGCCAGCAGCTTCCGGACAGGGGGCTCTGAGACCCAGTACTTC
>TRBJ2-1|NA|TRBD2|TRBV7-3
CASSRLAGVGNEQFF
TGTGCCAGCAGTCGACTAGCGGGGGTGGGCAATGAGCAGTTCTTC
>TRBJ2-7|NA|TRBD1|TRBV4-1
CASSQTLGQVHEQYF
TGCGCCAGCAGCCAGACGTTGGGACAGGTCCACGAGCAGTACTTC
>TRBJ1-2|NA|NA|TRBV18
CASSPPGREQSGYTF
TGTGCCAGCTCACCACCGGGTCGGGAACAAAGTGGCTACACCTTC
>TRBJ2-7|NA|TRBD1|TRBV7-8
CASRQTRHPGTGSYEQYF
TGTGCCAGCAGGCAAACTCGACACCCCGGGACAGGGTCCTACGAGCAGTACTTC
>TRBJ1-2|few|NA|TRBV29-1
CSVERGGGYTF
TGCAGCGTTGAAAGAGGAGGGGGCTACACCTTC
>TRBJ1-3|NA|NA|TRBV6-5
CASRQLVFEGNTIYF
TGTGCCAGCCGACAGCTGGTTTTTGAGGGAAACACCATATATTTT
>TRBJ2-2|NA|TRBD2|TRBV7-8
CASSWMSGGDTGELFF
TGTGCCAGCAGCTGGATGTCGGGGGGGGACACCGGGGAGCTGTTTTTT
>TRBJ1-4|NA|NA|TRBV5-1
CASSPTSLQSYNEKLFF
TGCGCCAGCAGCCCGACCTCCTTACAGTCCTATAATGAAAAACTGTTTTTT
>TRBJ1-4|NA|NA|TRBV18
CASSPSEQGLGKLFF
TGTGCCAGCTCACCGTCTGAACAGGGTCTCGGAAAACTGTTTTTT
>TRBJ2-1|NA|TRBD2|TRBV30
CAWSSHWDLKTSGNEQFF
TGTGCCTGGAGTAGCCACTGGGACCTTAAGACTAGCGGGAATGAGCAGTTCTTC
>TRBJ1-2|NA|NA|TRBV4-2
CASSQEVEDYGYTF
TGTGCCAGCAGCCAAGAGGTGGAGGACTATGGCTACACCTTC
>TRBJ2-1|once|TRBD1|TRBV5-1
CASSSPGTEHYNEQFF
TGCGCCAGCAGCTCACCCGGGACAGAACACTACAATGAGCAGTTCTTC
>TRBJ1-2|once|NA|TRBV5-8
CASSLGDQGFNYGYTF
TGTGCCAGCAGCTTGGGTGATCAGGGGTTCAACTATGGCTACACCTTC
>TRBJ2-7|NA|TRBD1|TRBV10-2
CASIRDRTYEQYF
TGCGCCAGCATCCGGGACAGAACCTACGAGCAGTACTTC
>TRBJ2-7|few|NA|TRBV19
CASSVDNSGNYEQYF
TGTGCCAGTAGTGTCGACAACTCGGGAAACTACGAGCAGTACTTC
>TRBJ2-7|NA|NA|TRBV2
CASSGDLGLYNEQYF
TGTGCCAGCAGCGGGGATTTAGGATTATACAACGAGCAGTACTTC
>TRBJ1-1|once|TRBD1|TRBV6-5
CASSYGDRLNTEAFF
TGTGCCAGCAGTTACGGGGACAGGCTGAACACTGAAGCTTTCTTT
>TRBJ2-1|few|NA|TRBV29-1
CSVGDGGEQFF
TGCAGCGTAGGTGATGGCGGTGAGCAGTTCTTC
>TRBJ1-4|NA|TRBD1|TRBV2
CASKTGTDSNEKLFF
TGTGCCAGCAAAACCGGGACAGATAGTAATGAAAAACTGTTTTTT
>TRBJ1-1|NA|TRBD1|TRBV18
CASSPSGTGTPTEAFF
TGTGCCAGCTCACCAAGCGGGACAGGAACCCCCACTGAAGCTTTCTTT
>TRBJ2-1|NA|TRBD2|TRBV30
CAWSPGLEYNEQFF
TGTGCCTGGAGTCCGGGACTAGAATACAATGAGCAGTTCTTC
>TRBJ2-1|NA|TRBD1|TRBV5-4
CASSNRQGDYNEQFF
TGTGCCAGCAGCAACCGACAGGGGGACTACAATGAGCAGTTCTTC
>TRBJ1-2|NA|NA|TRBV6-5
CASSYTRQSNYGYTF
TGTGCCAGCAGTTACACCCGACAGTCTAACTATGGCTACACCTTC
>TRBJ2-5|NA|TRBD1|TRBV12-5
CASGLILSSLDRVQTQYF
TGTGCTAGTGGTTTGATCCTCTCCTCCTTGGACAGGGTTCAGACCCAGTACTTC
>TRBJ2-5|NA|TRBD2|TRBV5-4
CASSPDLSGGQETQYF
TGTGCCAGCAGCCCGGACCTTAGCGGGGGCCAAGAGACCCAGTACTTC
>TRBJ2-1|NA|TRBD2|TRBV5-1
CASSPGTSDPWEQFF
TGCGCCAGCAGTCCCGGGACTAGCGACCCTTGGGAGCAGTTCTTC
>TRBJ2-2|NA|NA|TRBV11-2
CASSLYGATGELFF
TGTGCCAGCAGCTTATATGGGGCCACCGGGGAGCTGTTTTTT
>TRBJ2-3|NA|TRBD2|TRBV5-4
CASSDLSGGASSTDTQYF
TGTGCCAGCAGCGACCTTAGCGGGGGAGCCTCTAGCACAGATACGCAGTATTTT
>TRBJ1-1|few|NA|TRBV30
CAWSDLMNTEAFF
TGTGCCTGGAGTGATCTTATGAACACTGAAGCTTTCTTT
>TRBJ2-7|NA|TRBD2|TRBV3-1/TRBV3-2
CASSRSGGASYEQYF
TGTGCCAGCAGTCGGAGCGGGGGCGCATCCTACGAGCAGTACTTC
>TRBJ2-1|few|TRBD1|TRBV9
CASSVRDSPYNEQFF
TGTGCCAGCAGCGTCCGGGACAGTCCCTACAATGAGCAGTTCTTC
>TRBJ1-5|NA|NA|TRBV14
CASSQHSGERDGNQPQHF
TGTGCCAGCAGCCAGCACTCAGGGGAGAGGGATGGCAATCAGCCCCAGCATTTT
>TRBJ2-7|NA|NA|TRBV7-9
CASSPGGPTYEQYF
TGTGCCAGCAGCCCCGGGGGGCCCACCTACGAGCAGTACTTC
>TRBJ1-3|NA|NA|TRBV9
CASSVVPGGGSGNTIYF
TGTGCCAGCAGCGTAGTCCCGGGCGGAGGATCTGGAAACACCATATATTTT
>TRBJ1-2|NA|TRBD1|TRBV3-1/TRBV3-2
CASSFRQGGYGYTF
TGTGCCAGCAGCTTCCGACAGGGCGGGTATGGCTACACCTTC
>TRBJ1-6|NA|TRBD1|TRBV6-6
CASTGDSARVPLHF
TGTGCCAGCACCGGGGACAGTGCTCGAGTGCCCCTCCACTTT
>TRBJ2-1|NA|NA|TRBV27
CASTRSGGDEQFF
TGTGCCAGCACCAGATCCGGGGGTGATGAGCAGTTCTTC